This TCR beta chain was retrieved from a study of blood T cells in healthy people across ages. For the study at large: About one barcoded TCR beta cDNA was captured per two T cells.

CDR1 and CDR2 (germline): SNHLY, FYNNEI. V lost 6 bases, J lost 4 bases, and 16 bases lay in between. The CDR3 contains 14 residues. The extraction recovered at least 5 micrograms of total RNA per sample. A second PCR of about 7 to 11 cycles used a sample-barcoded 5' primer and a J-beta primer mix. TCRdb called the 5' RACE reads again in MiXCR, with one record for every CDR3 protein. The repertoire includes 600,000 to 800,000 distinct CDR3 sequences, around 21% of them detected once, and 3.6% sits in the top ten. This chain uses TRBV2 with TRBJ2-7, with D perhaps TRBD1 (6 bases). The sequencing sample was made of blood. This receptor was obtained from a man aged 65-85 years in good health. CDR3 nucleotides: TGTGCCAGCAGCCACGGACAGAGAGATTACGAGCAGTACTTC. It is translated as CASSHGQRDYEQYF.